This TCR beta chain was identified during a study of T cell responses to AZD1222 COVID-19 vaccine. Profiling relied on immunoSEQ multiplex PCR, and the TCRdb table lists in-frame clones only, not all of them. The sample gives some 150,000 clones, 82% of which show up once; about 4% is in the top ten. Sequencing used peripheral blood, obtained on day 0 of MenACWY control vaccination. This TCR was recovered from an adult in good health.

This chain's CDR3 is CASSLRGRRRGIGQPQHF. DNA for the CDR3: TGTGCCAGCAGCCTTAGGGGGAGGAGAAGGGGGATCGGTCAGCCCCAGCATTTT. The chain uses TRBV3-1 (or the pseudogene TRBV3-2) and TRBJ1-5; D possibly corresponds to TRBD1 (6 bases). CDR3 length: 18 residues. The V end lost 4 bases, the J end lost 6 bases, and 25 bases lay between the germline ends. Per the germline V gene, CDR1 is LGHDT and CDR2 is YNNKEL (reference sequence).